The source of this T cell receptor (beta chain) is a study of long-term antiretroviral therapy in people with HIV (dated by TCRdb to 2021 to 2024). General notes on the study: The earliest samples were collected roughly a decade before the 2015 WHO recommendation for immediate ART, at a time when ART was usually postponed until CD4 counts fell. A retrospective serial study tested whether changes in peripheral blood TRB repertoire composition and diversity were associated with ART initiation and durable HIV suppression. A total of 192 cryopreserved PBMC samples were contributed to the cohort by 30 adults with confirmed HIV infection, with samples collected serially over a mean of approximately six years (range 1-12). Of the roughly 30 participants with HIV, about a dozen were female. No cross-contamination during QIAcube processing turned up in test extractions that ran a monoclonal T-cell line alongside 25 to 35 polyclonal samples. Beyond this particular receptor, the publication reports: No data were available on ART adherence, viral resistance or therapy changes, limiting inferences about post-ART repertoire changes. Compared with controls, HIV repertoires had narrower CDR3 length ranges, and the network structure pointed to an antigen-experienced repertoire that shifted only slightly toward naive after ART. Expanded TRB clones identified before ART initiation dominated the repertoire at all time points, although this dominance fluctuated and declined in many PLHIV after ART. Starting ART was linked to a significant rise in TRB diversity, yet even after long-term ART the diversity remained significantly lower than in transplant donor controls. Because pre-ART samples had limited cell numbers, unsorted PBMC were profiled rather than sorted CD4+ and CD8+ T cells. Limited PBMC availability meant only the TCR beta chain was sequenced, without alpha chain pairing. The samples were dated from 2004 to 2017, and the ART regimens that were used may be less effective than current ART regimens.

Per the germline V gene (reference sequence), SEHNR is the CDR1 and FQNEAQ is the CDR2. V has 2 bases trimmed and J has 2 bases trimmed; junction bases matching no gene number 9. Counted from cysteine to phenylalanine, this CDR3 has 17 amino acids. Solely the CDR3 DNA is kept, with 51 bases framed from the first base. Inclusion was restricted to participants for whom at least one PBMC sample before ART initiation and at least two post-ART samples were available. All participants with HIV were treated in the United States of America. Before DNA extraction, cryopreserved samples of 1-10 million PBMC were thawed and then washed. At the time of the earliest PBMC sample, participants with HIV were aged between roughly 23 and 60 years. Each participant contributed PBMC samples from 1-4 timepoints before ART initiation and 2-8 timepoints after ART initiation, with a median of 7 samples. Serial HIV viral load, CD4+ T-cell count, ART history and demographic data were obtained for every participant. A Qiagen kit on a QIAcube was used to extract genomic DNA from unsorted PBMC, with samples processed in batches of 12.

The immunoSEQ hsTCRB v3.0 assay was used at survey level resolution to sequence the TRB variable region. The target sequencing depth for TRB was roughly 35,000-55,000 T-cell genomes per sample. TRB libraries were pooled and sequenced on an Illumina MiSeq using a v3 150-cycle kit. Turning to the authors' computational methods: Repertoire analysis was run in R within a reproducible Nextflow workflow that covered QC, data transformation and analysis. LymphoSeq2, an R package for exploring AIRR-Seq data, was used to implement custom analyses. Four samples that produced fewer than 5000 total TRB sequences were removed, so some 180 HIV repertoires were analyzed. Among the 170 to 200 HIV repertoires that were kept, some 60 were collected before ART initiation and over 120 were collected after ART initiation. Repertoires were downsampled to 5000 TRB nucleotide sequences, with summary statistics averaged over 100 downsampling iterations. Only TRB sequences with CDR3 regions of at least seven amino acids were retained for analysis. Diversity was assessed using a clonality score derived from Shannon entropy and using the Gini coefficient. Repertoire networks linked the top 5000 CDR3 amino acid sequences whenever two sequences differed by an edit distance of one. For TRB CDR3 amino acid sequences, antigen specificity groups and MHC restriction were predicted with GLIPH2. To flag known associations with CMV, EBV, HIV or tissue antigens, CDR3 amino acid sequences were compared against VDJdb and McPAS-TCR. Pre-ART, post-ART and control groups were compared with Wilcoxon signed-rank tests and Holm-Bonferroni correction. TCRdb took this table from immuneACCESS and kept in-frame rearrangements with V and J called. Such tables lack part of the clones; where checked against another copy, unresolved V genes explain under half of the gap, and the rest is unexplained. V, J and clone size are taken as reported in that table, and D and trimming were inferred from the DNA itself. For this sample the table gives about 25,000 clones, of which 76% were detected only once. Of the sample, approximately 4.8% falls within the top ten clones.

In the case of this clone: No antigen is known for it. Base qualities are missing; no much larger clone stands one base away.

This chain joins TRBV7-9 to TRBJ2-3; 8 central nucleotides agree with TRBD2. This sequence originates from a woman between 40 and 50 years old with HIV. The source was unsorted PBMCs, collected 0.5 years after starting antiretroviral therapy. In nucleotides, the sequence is TGTGCCAGCAGCTTATTTCGGCTAGCGGGCCCCACAGATACGCAGTATTTT. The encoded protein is CASSLFRLAGPTDTQYF.